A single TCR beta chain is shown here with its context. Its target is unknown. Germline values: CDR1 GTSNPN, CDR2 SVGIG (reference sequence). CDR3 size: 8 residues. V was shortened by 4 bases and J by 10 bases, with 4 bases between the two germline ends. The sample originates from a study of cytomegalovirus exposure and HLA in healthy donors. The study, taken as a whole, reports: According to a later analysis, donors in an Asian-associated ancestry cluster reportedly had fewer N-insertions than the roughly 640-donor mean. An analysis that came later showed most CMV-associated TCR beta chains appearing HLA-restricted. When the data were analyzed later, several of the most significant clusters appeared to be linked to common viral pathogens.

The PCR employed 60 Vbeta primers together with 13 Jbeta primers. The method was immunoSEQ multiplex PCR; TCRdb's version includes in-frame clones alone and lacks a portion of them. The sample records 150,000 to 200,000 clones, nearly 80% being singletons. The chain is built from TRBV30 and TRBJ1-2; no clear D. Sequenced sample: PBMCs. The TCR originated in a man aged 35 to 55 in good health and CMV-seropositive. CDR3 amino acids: CAWINYTF. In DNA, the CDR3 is TGTGCCTGGATTAACTACACCTTC.